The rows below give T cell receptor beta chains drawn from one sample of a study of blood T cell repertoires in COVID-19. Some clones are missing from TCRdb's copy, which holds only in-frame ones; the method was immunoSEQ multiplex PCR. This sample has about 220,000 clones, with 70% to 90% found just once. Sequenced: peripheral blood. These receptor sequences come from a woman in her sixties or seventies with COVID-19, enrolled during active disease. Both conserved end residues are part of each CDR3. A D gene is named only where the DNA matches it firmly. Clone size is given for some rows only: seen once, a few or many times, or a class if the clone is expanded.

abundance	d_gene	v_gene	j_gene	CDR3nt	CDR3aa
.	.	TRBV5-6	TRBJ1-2	TGTGCCAGCAGCTTGAACAGTTATGGCTACACCTTC	CASSLNSYGYTF
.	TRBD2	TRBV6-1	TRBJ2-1	TGTGCCAGCAGTGAAGCCCCCGGTTGGGGTAGCGGGATCCCCCCTTCCCACAATGAGCAGTTCTTC	CASSEAPGWGSGIPPSHNEQFF
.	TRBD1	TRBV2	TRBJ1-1	TGTGCCAGCGGACAGGGGGCGAGGGGAACTGAAGCTTTCTTT	CASGQGARGTEAFF
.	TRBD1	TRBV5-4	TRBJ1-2	TGTGCCAGCAGCTCTTTAGACAGGGGTGGTAACTATGGCTACACCTTC	CASSSLDRGGNYGYTF
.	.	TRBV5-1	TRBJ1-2	TGCGCCAGCAGCTTGAGCGGTTCGAGCAACTATGGCTACACCTTC	CASSLSGSSNYGYTF
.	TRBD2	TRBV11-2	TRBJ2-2	TGTGCCAGCAGCCGTAGCGGGAGGAACACCGGGGAGCTGTTTTTT	CASSRSGRNTGELFF
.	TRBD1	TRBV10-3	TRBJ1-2	TGTGCCATCAGTGAGGATCGACAGGGGGTAGGGTATGGCTACACCTTC	CAISEDRQGVGYGYTF
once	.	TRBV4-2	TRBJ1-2	TGTGCCAGCAGCCACCGACCGGAGGAGGGCTATGGCTACACCTTC	CASSHRPEEGYGYTF
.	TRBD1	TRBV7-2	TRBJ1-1	TGTGCCAGCAGACCCCGGGACAGGGCGAACACTGAAGCTTTCTTT	CASRPRDRANTEAFF
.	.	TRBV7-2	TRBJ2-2	TGTGCCAGCAGCTTACAGATGACGAACACCGGGGAGCTGTTTTTT	CASSLQMTNTGELFF
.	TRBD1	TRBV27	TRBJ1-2	TGTGCCAGCAGTCCTCGACAGGGTCCCTATGGCTACACCTTC	CASSPRQGPYGYTF
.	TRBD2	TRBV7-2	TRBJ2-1	TGTGCCAGCAGCCCTATAGCGGGAGCGGGGTACAATGAGCAGTTCTTC	CASSPIAGAGYNEQFF
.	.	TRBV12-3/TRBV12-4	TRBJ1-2	TGTGCCAGCTCGACGGGGGGAGACGGCTACACCTTC	CASSTGGDGYTF
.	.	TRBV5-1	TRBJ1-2	TGCGCCAGCAGCTTGGACAGGGCCAGGGATGGCTACACCTTC	CASSLDRARDGYTF
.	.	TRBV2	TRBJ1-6	TGTGCCAGCGGAATCTCGGGAAATTCACCCCTCCACTTT	CASGISGNSPLHF
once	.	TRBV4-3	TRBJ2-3	TGCGCCAGCAGCCAAGATCCGGCTAGTACGCAGTATTTT	CASSQDPASTQYF
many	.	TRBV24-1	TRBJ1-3	TGTGCCACCAGTGATTTGGTCAGGGTCAACACCATATATTTT	CATSDLVRVNTIYF
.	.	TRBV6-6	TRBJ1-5	TGTGCCAGCAGTTGGGCCCCGACGGGCAATCAGCCCCAGCATTTT	CASSWAPTGNQPQHF
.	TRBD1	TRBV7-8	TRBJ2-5	TGTGCCAGCAGCTACCCACAGGGGCCAGAGACCCAGTACTTC	CASSYPQGPETQYF
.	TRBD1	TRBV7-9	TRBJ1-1	TGTGCCAGCAACCCCCAACAGGGGGCGCGTGGTGAAGCTTTCTTT	CASNPQQGARGEAFF
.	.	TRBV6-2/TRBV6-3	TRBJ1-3	TGTGCCAGCAGTATGGCCGAAGGAAACACCATATATTTT	CASSMAEGNTIYF
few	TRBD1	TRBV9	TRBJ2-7	TGTGCCAGCAGCCCGAGGACAGGGGGAATCTACGAGCAGTACTTC	CASSPRTGGIYEQYF
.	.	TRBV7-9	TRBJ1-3	TGTGCCAGCAGTTCCACCCTGAGGCTCTCTGGAAACACCATATATTTT	CASSSTLRLSGNTIYF
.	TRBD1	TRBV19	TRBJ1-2	TGTGCCAGTAGTTTAAGAGGGGGCAGCTACACCTTC	CASSLRGGSYTF
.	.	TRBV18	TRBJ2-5	TGTGCCAGCTCACGCCCCGGGGAGACCCAGTACTTC	CASSRPGETQYF
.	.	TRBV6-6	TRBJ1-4	TGTGCCAGCAGCCACACCGGGACACGGAATGAAAAACTGTTTTTT	CASSHTGTRNEKLFF
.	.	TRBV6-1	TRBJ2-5	TGTGCCAGCAGTGAACTAGGCGGACAAGAGACCCAGTACTTC	CASSELGGQETQYF
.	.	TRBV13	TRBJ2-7	TGTGCCAGCAGCTCTAACAGGGTCGCCTACGAGCAGTACTTC	CASSSNRVAYEQYF
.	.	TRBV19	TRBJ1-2	TGTGCCAGTAGTATGTGGGGAGGGTCTGGCTATGGCTACACCTTC	CASSMWGGSGYGYTF
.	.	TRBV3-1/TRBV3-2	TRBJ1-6	TGTGCCAGCAGCCAAGTCGATAATTCACCCCTCCACTTT	CASSQVDNSPLHF
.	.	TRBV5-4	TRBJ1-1	TGTGCCAGCAGCTTGGATCAGGCGAGCACTGAAGCTTTCTTT	CASSLDQASTEAFF
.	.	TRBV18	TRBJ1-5	TGTGCCAGCTCCTCAGGGGAGAATCAGCCCCAGCATTTT	CASSSGENQPQHF
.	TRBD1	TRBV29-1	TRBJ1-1	TGCAGCGTTGTGCCATTAGGGGGACAGACAATGAACACTGAAGCTTTCTTT	CSVVPLGGQTMNTEAFF
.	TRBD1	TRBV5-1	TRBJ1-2	TGCGCCAGCAGCTTGGACCGCACAGGGGGCTATGGCTACACCTTC	CASSLDRTGGYGYTF
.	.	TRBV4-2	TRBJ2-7	TGTGCCAGCAGCCAAGGTACAGGTGACGAGCAGTACTTC	CASSQGTGDEQYF
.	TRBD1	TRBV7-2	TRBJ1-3	TGTGCCAGCAGCGCCACAGGGGGAATTGGAAACACCATATATTTT	CASSATGGIGNTIYF
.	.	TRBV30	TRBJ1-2	TGTGCCTGGAGTAATAGCTATGGCTACACCTTC	CAWSNSYGYTF